This T cell receptor beta chain originates from a study of response to subunit inactivated influenza vaccine. General observations from the study: The authors put forward the suggestion that each seasonal influenza vaccination may bring in only a limited number of new T cells.

On this clonotype: Antigen unknown.

TCRdb ran MiXCR on the RT-PCR reads and lists one entry per CDR3 protein. The table includes 600,000 to 850,000 distinct CDR3 sequences, 14% detected once. The CDR3 spans 14 residues. Germline V lookup: CDR1 SGHTA, CDR2 FQGNSA. Trimming pared 4 bases from V and 7 bases from J, leaving 16 bases between. The material was PBMCs from blood, obtained 14 to 15 days before vaccination. The chain joins TRBV7-2 to TRBJ1-1, with D hard to call. The TCR originated in a man aged 50 to 59 who received an inactivated influenza vaccine. Here the CDR3 reads CASSSSWGRSEAFF. In DNA form, the CDR3 reads TGTGCCAGCAGCTCGTCCTGGGGTAGGAGTGAAGCTTTCTTT. Full variable domain (missing parts from reference TRBV7-2 and TRBJ1-1): GAGVSQSPSNKVTEKGKDVELRCDPISGHTALYWYRQSLGQGLEFLIYFQGNSAPDKSGLPSDRFSAERTGGSVSTLTIQRTQQEDSAVYLCASSSSWGRSEAFFGQGTRLTVV.